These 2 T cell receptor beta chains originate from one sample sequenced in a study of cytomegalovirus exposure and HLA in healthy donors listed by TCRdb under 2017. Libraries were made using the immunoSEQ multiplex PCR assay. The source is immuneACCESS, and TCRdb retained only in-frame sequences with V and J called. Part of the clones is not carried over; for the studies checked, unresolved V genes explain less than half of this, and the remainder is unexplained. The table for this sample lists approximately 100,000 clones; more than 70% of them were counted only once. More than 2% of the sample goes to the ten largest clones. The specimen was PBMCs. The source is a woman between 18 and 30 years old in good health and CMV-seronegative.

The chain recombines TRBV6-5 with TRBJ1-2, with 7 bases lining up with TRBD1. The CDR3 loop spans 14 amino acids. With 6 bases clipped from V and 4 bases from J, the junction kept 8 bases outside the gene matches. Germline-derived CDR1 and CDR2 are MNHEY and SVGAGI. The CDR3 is CASRSPGQPYGYTF. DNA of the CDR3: TGTGCCAGCAGATCTCCGGGACAGCCCTATGGCTACACCTTC.

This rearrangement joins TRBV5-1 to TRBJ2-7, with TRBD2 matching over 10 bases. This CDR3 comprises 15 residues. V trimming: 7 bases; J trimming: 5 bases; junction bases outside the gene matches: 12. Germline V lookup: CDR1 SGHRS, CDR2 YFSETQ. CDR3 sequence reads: CASSLGLAGADEQYF. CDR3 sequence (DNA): TGCGCCAGCTCTTTGGGGCTAGCGGGGGCTGACGAGCAGTACTTC.